This T cell receptor (beta chain) was documented in a study of OX40 agonist ivuxolimab in advanced cancers. There are 15 residues in the CDR3. The V gene's germline CDR1 is SGHRS and CDR2 YFSETQ. Trimming shortened V by 0 bases and J by 4 bases, and 11 bases separated the two germline ends. This clone has more than one count but fewer than ten. Clones were sequenced by immunoSEQ multiplex PCR, and TCRdb holds only the in-frame ones, with some missing. The sample consists of around 33,000 clones, roughly 85% of them appearing once. The chain carries TRBV5-1 and TRBJ1-5, with D unclear. The TCR was taken from an adult with an advanced solid tumor such as melanoma, head and neck, liver or kidney cancer. The sequenced sample was CD4+ or CD8+ T cells sorted from blood, obtained in a trial of the OX40 agonist ivuxolimab. The chain's CDR3 is CASSLDGERNQPQHF. CDR3 coding DNA: TGCGCCAGCAGCTTGGACGGGGAGAGGAATCAGCCCCAGCATTTT. The full variable domain, in which reference TRBV5-1 and TRBJ1-5 provide the parts outside the CDR3, is KAGVTQTPRYLIKTRGQQVTLSCSPISGHRSVSWYQQTPGQGLQFLFEYFSETQRNKGNFPGRFSGRQFSNSRSEMNVSTLELGDSALYLCASSLDGERNQPQHFGDGTRLSIL.